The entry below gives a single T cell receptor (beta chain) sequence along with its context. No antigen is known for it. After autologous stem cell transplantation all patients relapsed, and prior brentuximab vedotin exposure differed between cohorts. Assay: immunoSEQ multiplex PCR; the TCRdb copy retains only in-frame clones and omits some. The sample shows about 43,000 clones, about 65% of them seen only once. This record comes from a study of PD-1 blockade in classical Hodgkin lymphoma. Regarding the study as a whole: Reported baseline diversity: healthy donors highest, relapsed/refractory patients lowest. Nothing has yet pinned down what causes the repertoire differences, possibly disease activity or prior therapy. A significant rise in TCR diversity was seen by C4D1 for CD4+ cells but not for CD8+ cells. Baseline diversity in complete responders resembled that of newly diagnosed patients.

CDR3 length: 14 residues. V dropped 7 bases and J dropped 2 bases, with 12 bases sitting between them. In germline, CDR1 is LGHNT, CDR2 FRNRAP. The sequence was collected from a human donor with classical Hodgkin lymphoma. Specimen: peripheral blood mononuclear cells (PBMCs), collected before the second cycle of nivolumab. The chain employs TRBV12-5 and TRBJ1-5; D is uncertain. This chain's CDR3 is CASEGNGGNQPQHF. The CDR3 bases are TGTGCTAGTGAGGGAAATGGAGGCAATCAGCCCCAGCATTTT.